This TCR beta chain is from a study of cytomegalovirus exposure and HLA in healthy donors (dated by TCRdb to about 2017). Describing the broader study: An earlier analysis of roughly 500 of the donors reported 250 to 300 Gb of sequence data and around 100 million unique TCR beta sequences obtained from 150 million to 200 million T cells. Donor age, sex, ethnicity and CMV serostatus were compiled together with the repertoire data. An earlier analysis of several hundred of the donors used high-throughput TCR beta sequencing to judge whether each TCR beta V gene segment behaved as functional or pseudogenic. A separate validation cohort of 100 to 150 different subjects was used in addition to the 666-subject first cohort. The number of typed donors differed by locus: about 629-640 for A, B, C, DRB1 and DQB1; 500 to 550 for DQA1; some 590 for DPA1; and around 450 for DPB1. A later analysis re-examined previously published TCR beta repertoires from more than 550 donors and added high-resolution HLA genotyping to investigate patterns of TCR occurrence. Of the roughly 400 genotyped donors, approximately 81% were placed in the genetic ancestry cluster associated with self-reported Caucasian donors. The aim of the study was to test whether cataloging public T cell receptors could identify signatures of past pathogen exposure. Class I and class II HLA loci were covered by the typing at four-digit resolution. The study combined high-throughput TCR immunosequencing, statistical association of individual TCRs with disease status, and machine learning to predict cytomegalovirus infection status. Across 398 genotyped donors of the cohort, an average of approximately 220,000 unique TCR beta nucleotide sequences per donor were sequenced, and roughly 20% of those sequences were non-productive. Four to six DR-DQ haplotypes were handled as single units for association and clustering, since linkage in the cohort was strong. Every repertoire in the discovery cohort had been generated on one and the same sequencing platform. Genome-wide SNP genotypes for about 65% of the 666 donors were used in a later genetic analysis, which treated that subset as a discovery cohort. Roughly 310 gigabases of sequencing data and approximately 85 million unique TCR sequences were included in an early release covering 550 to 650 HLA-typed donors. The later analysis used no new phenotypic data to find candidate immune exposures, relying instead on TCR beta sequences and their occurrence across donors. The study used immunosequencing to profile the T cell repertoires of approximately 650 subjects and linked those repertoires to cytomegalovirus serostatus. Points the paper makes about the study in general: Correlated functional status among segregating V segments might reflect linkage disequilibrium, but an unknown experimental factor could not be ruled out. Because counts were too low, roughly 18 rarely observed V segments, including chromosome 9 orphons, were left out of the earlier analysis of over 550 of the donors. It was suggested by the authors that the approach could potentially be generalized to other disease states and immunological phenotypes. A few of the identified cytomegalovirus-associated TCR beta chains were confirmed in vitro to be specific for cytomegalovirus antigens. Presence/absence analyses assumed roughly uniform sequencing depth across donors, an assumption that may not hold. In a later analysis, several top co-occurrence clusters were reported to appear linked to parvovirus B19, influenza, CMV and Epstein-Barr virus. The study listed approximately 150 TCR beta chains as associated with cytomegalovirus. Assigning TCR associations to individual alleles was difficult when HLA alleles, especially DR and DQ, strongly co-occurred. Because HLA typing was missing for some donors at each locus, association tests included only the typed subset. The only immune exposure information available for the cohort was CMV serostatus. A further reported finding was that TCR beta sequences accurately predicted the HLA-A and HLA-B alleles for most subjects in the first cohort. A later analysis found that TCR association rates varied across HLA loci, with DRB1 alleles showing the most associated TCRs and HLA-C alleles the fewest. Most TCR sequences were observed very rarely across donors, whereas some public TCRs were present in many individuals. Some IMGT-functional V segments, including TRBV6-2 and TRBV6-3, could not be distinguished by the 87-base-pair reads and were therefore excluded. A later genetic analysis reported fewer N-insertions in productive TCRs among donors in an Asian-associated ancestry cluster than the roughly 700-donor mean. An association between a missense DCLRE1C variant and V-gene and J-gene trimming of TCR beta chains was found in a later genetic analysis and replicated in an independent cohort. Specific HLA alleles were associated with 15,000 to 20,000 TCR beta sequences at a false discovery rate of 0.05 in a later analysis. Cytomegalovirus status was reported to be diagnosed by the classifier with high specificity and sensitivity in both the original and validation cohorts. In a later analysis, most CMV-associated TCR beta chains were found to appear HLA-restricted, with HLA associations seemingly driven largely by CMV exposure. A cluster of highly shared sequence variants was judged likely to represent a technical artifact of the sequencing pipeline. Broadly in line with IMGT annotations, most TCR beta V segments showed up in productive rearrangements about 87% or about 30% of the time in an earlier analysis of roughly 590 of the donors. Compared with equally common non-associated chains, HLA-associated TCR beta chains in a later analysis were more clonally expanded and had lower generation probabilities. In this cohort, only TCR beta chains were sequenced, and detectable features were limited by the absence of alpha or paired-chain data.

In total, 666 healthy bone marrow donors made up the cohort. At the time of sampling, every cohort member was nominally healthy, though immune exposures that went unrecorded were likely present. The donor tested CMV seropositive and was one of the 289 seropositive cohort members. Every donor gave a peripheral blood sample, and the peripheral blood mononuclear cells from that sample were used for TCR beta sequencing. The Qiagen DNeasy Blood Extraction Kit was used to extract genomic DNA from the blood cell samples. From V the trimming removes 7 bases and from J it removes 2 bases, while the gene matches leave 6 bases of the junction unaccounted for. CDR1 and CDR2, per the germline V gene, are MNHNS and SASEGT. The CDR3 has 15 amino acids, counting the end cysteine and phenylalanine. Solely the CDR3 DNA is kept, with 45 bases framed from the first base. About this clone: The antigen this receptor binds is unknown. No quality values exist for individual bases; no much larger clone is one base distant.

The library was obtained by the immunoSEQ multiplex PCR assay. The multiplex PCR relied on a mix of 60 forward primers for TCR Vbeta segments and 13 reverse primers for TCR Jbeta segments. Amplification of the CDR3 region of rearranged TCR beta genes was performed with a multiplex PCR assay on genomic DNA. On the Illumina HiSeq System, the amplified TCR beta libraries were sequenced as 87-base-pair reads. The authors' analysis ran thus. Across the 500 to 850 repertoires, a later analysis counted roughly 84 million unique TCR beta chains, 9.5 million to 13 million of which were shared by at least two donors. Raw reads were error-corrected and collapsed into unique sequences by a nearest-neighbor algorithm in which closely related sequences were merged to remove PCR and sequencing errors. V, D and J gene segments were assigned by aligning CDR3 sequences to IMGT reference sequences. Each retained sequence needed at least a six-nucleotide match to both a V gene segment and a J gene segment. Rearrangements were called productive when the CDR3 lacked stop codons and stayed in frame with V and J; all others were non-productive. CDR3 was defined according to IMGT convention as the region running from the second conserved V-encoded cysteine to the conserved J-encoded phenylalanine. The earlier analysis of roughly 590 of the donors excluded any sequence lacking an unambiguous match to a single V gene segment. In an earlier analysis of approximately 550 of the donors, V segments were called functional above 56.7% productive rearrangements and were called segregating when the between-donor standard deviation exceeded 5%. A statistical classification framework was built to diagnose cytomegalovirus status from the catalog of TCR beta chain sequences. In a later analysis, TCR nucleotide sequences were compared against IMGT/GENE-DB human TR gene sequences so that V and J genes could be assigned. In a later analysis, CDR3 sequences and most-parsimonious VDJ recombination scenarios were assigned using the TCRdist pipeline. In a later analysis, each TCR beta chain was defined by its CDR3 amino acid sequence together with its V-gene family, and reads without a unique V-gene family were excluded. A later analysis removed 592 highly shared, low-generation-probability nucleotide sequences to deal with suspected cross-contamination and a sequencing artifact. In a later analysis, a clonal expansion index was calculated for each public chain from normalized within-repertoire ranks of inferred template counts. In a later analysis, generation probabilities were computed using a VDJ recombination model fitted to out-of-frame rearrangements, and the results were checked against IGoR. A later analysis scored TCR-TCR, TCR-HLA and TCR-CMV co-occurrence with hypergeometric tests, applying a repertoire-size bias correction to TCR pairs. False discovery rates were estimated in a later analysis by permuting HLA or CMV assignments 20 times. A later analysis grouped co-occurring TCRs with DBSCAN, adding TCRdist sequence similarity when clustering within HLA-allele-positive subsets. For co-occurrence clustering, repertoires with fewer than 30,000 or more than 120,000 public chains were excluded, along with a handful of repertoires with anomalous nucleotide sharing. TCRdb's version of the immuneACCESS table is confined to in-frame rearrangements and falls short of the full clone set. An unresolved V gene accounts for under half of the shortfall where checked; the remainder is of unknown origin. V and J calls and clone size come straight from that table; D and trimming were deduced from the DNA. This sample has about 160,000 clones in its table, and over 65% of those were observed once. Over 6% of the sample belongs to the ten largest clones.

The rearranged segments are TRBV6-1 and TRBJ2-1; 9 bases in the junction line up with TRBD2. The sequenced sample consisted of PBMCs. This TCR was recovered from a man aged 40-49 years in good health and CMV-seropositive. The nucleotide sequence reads TGTGCCAGCACCCTAGCGGGGAACACCTACAATGAGCAGTTCTTC. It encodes CASTLAGNTYNEQFF.